The source of this T cell receptor beta chain is a study of T-cell reconstitution after alpha-beta-depleted transplantation in children (TCRdb year 2016). For context, the study as a whole: Using TCR repertoire profiling, the study followed T-cell immune reconstitution in a quantitative way in children after TCRalphabeta/CD19-depleted allogeneic hematopoietic cell transplantation.

Receptors were amplified or captured by PCR. The instrument given in TCRdb is Illumina HiSeq 2500. TCR library preparation used molecular barcoding, with unique molecular identifiers applied to normalize quantification of the TCRbeta repertoire. TCRdb handled the public reads itself, with Q25 trimming in fastp and clone calling in MiXCR, and kept productive beta chains. Records with the same CDR3 protein are collapsed into one entry carrying the most frequent genes and DNA. The sample includes about 230,000 distinct CDR3 sequences, with approximately 9.7% observed a single time. Clones ranked in the top ten supply roughly 5.1% of the sample. Turning to this clonotype: The specificity of this receptor is unknown. Per-nucleotide qualities are absent, and no much larger clonotype sits a single base away.

V loses 2 bases of germline sequence and J loses 7 bases, and the interval between the two ends is 11 bases. CDR1 SGHTA and CDR2 FQGNSA were looked up in the germline V gene. From cysteine to phenylalanine, the CDR3 is 13 amino acids long. Only the CDR3 DNA is retained, 39 bases long and in frame from the first base. The input for sequencing was PBMCs from the stem cell graft donor, taken from the stem cell graft. This sequence was found in a human donor who donated a stem cell graft to a child with SCID. The chain joins TRBV7-2 to TRBJ1-1; perhaps TRBD1 is the D gene, with 5 bases matching. For the CDR3, the sequence is CASSLIGAGEAFF. In nucleotide form, the sequence is TGTGCCAGCAGCTTAATTGGGGCAGGTGAAGCTTTCTTT.